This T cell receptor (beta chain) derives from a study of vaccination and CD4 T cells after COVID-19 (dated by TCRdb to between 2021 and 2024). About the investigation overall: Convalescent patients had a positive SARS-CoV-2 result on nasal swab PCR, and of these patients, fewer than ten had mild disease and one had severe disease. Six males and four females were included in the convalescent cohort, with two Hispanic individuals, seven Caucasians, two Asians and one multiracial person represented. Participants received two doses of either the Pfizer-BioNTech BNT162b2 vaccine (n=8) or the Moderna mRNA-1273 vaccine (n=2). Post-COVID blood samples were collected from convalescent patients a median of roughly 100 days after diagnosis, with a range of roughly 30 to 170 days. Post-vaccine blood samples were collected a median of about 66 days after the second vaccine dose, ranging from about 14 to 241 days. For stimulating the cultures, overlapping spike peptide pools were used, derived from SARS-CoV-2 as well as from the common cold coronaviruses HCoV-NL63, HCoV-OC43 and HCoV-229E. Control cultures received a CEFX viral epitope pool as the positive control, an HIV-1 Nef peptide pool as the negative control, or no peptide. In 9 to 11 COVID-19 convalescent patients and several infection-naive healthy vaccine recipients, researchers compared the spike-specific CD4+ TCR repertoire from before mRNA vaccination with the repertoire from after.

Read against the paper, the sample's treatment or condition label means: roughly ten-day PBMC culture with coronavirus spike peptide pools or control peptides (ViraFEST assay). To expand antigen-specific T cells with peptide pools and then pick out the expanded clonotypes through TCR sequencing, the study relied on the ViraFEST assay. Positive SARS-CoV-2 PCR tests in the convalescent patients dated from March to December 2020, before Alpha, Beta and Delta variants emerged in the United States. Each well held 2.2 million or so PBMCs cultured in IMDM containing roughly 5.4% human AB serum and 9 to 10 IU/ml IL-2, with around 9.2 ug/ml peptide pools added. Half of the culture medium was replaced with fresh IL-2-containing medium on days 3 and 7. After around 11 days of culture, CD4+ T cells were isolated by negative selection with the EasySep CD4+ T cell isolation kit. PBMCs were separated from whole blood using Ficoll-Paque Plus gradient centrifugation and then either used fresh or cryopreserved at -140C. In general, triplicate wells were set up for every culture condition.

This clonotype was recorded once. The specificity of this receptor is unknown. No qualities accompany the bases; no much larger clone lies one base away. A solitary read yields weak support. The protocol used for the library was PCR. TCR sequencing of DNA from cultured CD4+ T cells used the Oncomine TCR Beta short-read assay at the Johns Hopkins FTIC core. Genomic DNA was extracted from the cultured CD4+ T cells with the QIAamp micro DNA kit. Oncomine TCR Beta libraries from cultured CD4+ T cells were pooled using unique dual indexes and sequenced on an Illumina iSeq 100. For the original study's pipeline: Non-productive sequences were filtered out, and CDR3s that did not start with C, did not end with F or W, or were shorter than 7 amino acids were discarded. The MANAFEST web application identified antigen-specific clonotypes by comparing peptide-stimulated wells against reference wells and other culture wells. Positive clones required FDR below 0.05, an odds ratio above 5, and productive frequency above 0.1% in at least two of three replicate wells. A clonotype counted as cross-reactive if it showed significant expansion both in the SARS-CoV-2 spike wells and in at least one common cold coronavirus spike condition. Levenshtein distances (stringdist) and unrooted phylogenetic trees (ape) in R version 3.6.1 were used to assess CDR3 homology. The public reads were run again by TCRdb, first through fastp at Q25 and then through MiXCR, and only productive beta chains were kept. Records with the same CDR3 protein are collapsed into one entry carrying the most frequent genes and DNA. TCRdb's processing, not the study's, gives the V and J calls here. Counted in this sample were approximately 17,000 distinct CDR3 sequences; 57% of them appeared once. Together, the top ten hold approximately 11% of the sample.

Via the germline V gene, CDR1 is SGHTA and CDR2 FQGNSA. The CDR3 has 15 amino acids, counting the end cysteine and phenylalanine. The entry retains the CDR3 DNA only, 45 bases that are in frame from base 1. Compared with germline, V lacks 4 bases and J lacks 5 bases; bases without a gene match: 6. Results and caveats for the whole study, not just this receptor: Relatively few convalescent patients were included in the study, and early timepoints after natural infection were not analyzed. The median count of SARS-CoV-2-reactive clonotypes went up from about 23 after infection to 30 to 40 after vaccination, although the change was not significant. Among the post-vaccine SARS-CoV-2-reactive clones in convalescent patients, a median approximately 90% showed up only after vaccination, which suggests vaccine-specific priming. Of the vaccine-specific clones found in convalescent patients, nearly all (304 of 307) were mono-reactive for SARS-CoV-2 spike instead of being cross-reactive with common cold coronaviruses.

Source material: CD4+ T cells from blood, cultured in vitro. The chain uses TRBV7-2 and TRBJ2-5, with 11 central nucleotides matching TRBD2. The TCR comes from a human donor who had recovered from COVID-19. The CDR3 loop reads CASSSYTSGSETQYF. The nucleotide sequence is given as TGTGCCAGCAGCTCGTATACTAGCGGGAGTGAGACCCAGTACTTC. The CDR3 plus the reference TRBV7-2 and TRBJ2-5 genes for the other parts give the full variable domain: GAGVSQSPSNKVTEKGKDVELRCDPISGHTALYWYRQSLGQGLEFLIYFQGNSAPDKSGLPSDRFSAERTGGSVSTLTIQRTQQEDSAVYLCASSSYTSGSETQYFGPGTRLLVL.